This passage covers 10 T cell receptor beta chains from one sample sequenced in a study of shared clonotypes between healthy human individuals. TCRdb keeps only in-frame clones here, not all; method: immunoSEQ multiplex PCR. The repertoire holds millions of clones, with just over 90% as singletons. Sequenced input: naive CD4+ T cells sorted from blood. Subset defined: CD45RA+ positively selected. The receptors shown here come from a man between 18 and 35 years old in good health.

The V and J genes are TRBV28 and TRBJ1-5; D gene unclear. The CDR3 is 11 residues long. V was trimmed by 2 bases and J by 12 bases, leaving 8 bases between them. The germline gives CDR1 MDHEN, CDR2 SYDVKM. This CDR3 reads CASSLGRLQHF. The CDR3 bases are TGTGCCAGCAGTTTAGGCAGACTCCAGCATTTT.

This chain uses TRBV5-8 with TRBJ2-5; D gene unclear. Trimming cost V 5 bases and J 1 base, with 12 bases left between them. Germline CDR1 is SGHTS and CDR2 is YDEGEE. The CDR3 has 14 residues. In DNA, the CDR3 is TGTGCCAGCAGTCGGACCTGGGCCCAAGAGACCCAGTACTTC. Its protein product is CASSRTWAQETQYF.

The chain carries TRBV6-6 and TRBJ2-5; the match to TRBD1 covers 9 bases. This CDR3 has 14 residues. Germline V gene data show CDR1 as MNHNY and CDR2 as SVGAGI (reference sequence). J lost 4 bases, V lost 7 bases, and 7 bases had no gene match. In nucleotides, the CDR3 is TGTGCCAGCATTCGGACAGGGGTTTCAGAGACCCAGTACTTC. Amino acids: CASIRTGVSETQYF.

The rearrangement links TRBV7-8 to TRBJ1-5; 11 bases line up with TRBD1. The germline V gene has CDR1 SGHVS and CDR2 FQNEAQ. This CDR3 spans 16 amino acids. V lost 0 bases to trimming and J lost 6 bases; unmatched junction nucleotides: 4. This chain's CDR3 is CASSLAWTGGGQPQHF. CDR3 in DNA: TGTGCCAGCAGCTTAGCCTGGACAGGGGGCGGTCAGCCCCAGCATTTT. The full variable domain, its missing parts supplied by reference TRBV7-8 and TRBJ1-5, is GAGVSQSPRYKVAKRGQDVALRCDPISGHVSLFWYQQALGQGPEFLTYFQNEAQLDKSGLPSDRFFAERPEGSVSTLKIQRTQQEDSAVYLCASSLAWTGGGQPQHFGDGTRLSIL.

This chain links TRBV30 with TRBJ2-5; the match to TRBD2 covers 7 bases. Germline V CDR1 and CDR2: GTSNPN, SVGIG (reference sequence). V shed 3 bases and J 5 bases; nucleotides not matched to a gene: 9. CDR3 size: 14 residues. The CDR3 coding sequence is TGTGCCTGGAGGACCGGGGGGTCGGGGGAGACCCAGTACTTC. Protein: CAWRTGGSGETQYF.

As for this clone: Other DNA sequences of this sample code for an identical CDR3. The rearrangement links TRBV5-1 to TRBJ1-2; no reliable D call. The CDR3 runs 13 residues. CDR1 is SGHRS, CDR2 YFSETQ, per germline. Trimming removed 2 bases at V and 0 bases at J, with 5 bases between. The CDR3 loop reads CASSLTANYGYTF. The CDR3 region has the DNA TGCGCCAGCAGCTTAACTGCTAACTATGGCTACACCTTC.

The chain employs TRBV5-1 and TRBJ2-5, with D tentatively TRBD2 (5 bases). V gave up 4 bases and J gave up 2 bases, with 9 bases separating them. CDR3 length: 13 amino acids. Germline CDR1 SGHRS, CDR2 YFSETQ. CDR3: CASSPGSQETQYF. The DNA for the CDR3 is TGCGCCAGCAGCCCGGGGTCTCAAGAGACCCAGTACTTC. Complete variable domain (other parts from reference TRBV5-1 and TRBJ2-5): KAGVTQTPRYLIKTRGQQVTLSCSPISGHRSVSWYQQTPGQGLQFLFEYFSETQRNKGNFPGRFSGRQFSNSRSEMNVSTLELGDSALYLCASSPGSQETQYFGPGTRLLVL.

The chain links TRBV28 to TRBJ2-7; D might be TRBD1 (6 bases). V lost 4 bases to trimming and J lost 5 bases, with 18 bases between them. This CDR3 spans 15 amino acids. The germline V gene encodes CDR1 MDHEN and CDR2 SYDVKM. In DNA form, the CDR3 reads TGTGCCAGCAGTTCCTCTGGCAGGGGAAATAACGAGCAGTACTTC. This encodes CASSSSGRGNNEQYF.

V and J are TRBV6-5 and TRBJ1-5, with a tentative D call TRBD1 (6 bases). There are 14 residues in the CDR3. The V gene's germline CDR1 is MNHEY and CDR2 SVGAGI. V dropped 5 bases and J dropped 3 bases, with 11 bases sitting between them. CDR3 DNA: TGTGCCAGCAGTCCAGGGGCGATCAATCAGCCCCAGCATTTT. This translates into CASSPGAINQPQHF.

V and J are TRBV10-2 and TRBJ2-7, with 8 bases lining up with TRBD1. Unmatched junction bases numbered 9, after V lost 2 bases and J lost 3 bases. CDR3 length: 16 amino acids. Per the germline V gene, CDR1 is WSHSY and CDR2 is SAAADI. CDR3 residues: CASSETAGTGSYEQYF. CDR3 DNA sequence: TGCGCCAGCAGTGAGACAGCCGGGACAGGTAGCTACGAGCAGTACTTC.